The 23 T cell receptor beta chains below were found in one sample sequenced in a study of technical replicates of blood from several donors. TCRdb's table, derived via immunoSEQ multiplex PCR, lists solely in-frame clones and lacks some. The profile shows around 80,000 clones, around 94% of them singletons. The specimen was T cells isolated from PBMCs. The receptors here all came from a human donor in good health.

The chain has TRBV2 and TRBJ2-2; 7 positions agree with TRBD1. The junction had 5 bases not matched to a gene; V was cut back by 6 bases and J by 4 bases. The CDR3 has 14 residues. CDR1 SNHLY and CDR2 FYNNEI come from the germline V gene. The CDR3 DNA reads TGTGCCAGCAGCTGGGGACAGCCCACCGGGGAGCTGTTTTTT. Its translation: CASSWGQPTGELFF.

This sequence joins TRBV7-2 and TRBJ1-1, with 9 bases lining up with TRBD1. The CDR3 is 18 residues long. V trimming: 5 bases; J trimming: 5 bases; junction bases outside the gene matches: 18. Per the germline V gene, CDR1 is SGHTA and CDR2 is FQGNSA. The DNA for the CDR3 is TGTGCCAGCAGCCGGGCGGGGGGTGGCGACAGGGGGAATACTGAAGCTTTCTTT. Protein: CASSRAGGGDRGNTEAFF.

The gene calls are TRBV9 and TRBJ2-7; tentatively, D is TRBD2 (5 bases). The CDR3 has 14 residues. Germline CDR1 reads SGDLS; CDR2 reads YYNGEE. V lost 2 bases and J lost 2, with 11 bases in between. The CDR3 DNA reads TGTGCCAGCAGCGTCGAGGGAGACCCCTACGAGCAGTACTTC. Residues: CASSVEGDPYEQYF.

The chain combines TRBV4-1 with TRBJ1-1; no clear D gene. The CDR3 has 14 amino acids. Germline V CDR1 and CDR2: MGHRA, YSYEKL. V lost 1 base to trimming and J lost 6 bases, with 12 bases between them. This chain's CDR3 is CASSQVAGRSEAFF. CDR3 in DNA: TGCGCCAGCAGCCAAGTAGCCGGGAGGTCTGAAGCTTTCTTT.

J is TRBJ2-7 and V is TRBV10-1; 7 bases are a match to TRBD1. In germline, CDR1 is WNHNN, CDR2 SYGVQD (reference sequence). J gave up 2 bases and V 5 bases, and 9 bases lay outside the gene matches. The CDR3 length is 15 residues. CDR3 sequence (DNA): TGCGCCAGCAGTCCAGCCCCGGGACAGACCTACGAGCAGTACTTC. This encodes CASSPAPGQTYEQYF.

V gene TRBV2 combines with J gene TRBJ2-5; no reliable D call. The CDR3 contains 14 residues. Deletions cut 5 bases from V and 0 bases from J, with 10 bases between. CDR1 and CDR2 (germline): SNHLY, FYNNEI. Here the CDR3 reads CASSPWQYQETQYF. CDR3 in DNA: TGTGCCAGCAGTCCCTGGCAGTACCAAGAGACCCAGTACTTC. Complete variable domain (other parts from reference TRBV2 and TRBJ2-5): EPEVTQTPSHQVTQMGQEVILRCVPISNHLYFYWYRQILGQKVEFLVSFYNNEISEKSEIFDDQFSVERPDGSNFTLKIRSTKLEDSAMYFCASSPWQYQETQYFGPGTRLLVL.

The rearrangement uses TRBV27 and TRBJ2-1; perhaps TRBD1 as D (6 bases). The germline CDR1 and CDR2 sequences are MNHEY and SMNVEV (reference sequence). This CDR3 comprises 16 residues. Deletions cut 1 base from V and 7 bases from J, with 17 bases between. CDR3 sequence: CASSLFGTPERNEQFF. The CDR3 DNA sequence: TGTGCCAGCAGTTTATTTGGGACACCCGAAAGGAATGAGCAGTTCTTC.

This rearrangement joins TRBV15 to TRBJ2-5, with 8 positions matching TRBD2. The CDR3 extends over 15 amino acids. V lost 5 bases and J lost 4; bases outside the gene matches: 9. CDR1 and CDR2 from the germline V gene are LNHNV and YYDKDF (reference sequence). CDR3 amino acids: CATSGTSEIIETQYF. CDR3 nucleotide sequence: TGTGCCACCAGCGGGACTAGTGAAATTATAGAGACCCAGTACTTC. Together with reference TRBV15 and TRBJ2-5, the CDR3 gives the full variable domain: DAMVIQNPRYQVTQFGKPVTLSCSQTLNHNVMYWYQQKSSQAPKLLFHYYDKDFNNEADTPDNFQSRRPNTSFCFLDIRSPGLGDTAMYLCATSGTSEIIETQYFGPGTRLLVL.

The gene calls are TRBV28 and TRBJ2-1; TRBD2 agrees at 9 bases. The CDR3 runs 18 residues. The V gene end was trimmed by 3 bases and the J gene end by 0 bases; junction bases not matched to a gene: 9. In germline, CDR1 is MDHEN, CDR2 SYDVKM. The CDR3 here is CASSFLASGKSSYNEQFF. For the CDR3, the DNA is TGTGCCAGCAGTTTCCTAGCTAGCGGGAAGAGCTCCTACAATGAGCAGTTCTTC.

The J gene is TRBJ1-2, the V gene TRBV13; 9 bases map to TRBD1. Looked up from germline, CDR1 is PRHDT and CDR2 is FYEKMQ (reference sequence). The trim removed 0 bases at V and 8 bases at J, leaving 4 bases unmatched. This CDR3 spans 14 amino acids. In DNA form, the CDR3 reads TGTGCCAGCAGCTTAGGACAGGGGGCTGACGGCTACACCTTC. Translating it yields CASSLGQGADGYTF.

The J gene is TRBJ2-7, the V gene TRBV4-1; TRBD2 matches 8 bases. V was clipped by 6 bases and J by 4 bases; unmatched bases: 8. CDR1 is MGHRA, CDR2 YSYEKL, per germline. The CDR3 is 14 residues long. In DNA, the CDR3 is TGCGCCAGCAGTTTAGGGCGGGGGGATTACGAGCAGTACTTC. Translated: CASSLGRGDYEQYF.

The CDR3 protein is CASSGRRGTSGYNEQFF. CDR3 bases: TGTGCCAGCAGCGGGCGGCGGGGGACTAGCGGCTACAATGAGCAGTTCTTC. The rearrangement links TRBV9 to TRBJ2-1; TRBD2 aligns across 11 bases. The germline V gene encodes CDR1 SGDLS and CDR2 YYNGEE. Trimming at V came to 3 bases and at J to 3 bases, leaving 8 bases not matched to a gene. The CDR3 is made up of 17 amino acids.

CDR3 in amino acids: CASSPRRGTVNTEAFF. Here the CDR3 DNA reads TGTGCCAGCAGCCCTCGCCGGGGGACTGTGAACACTGAAGCTTTCTTT. This rearrangement joins TRBV11-2 to TRBJ1-1, with D perhaps matching TRBD1 (5 bases). V was cut by 5 bases and J by 0 bases, with 16 bases left in between. The CDR3 is made up of 16 amino acids. Looked up from germline, CDR1 is SGHAT and CDR2 is FQNNGV.

The chain is built from TRBV18 and TRBJ1-3; no firm D call. The CDR3 has 14 residues. V was cut by 3 bases and J by 1 base, with 7 bases left in between. Per the germline V gene, CDR1 is KGHSH and CDR2 is LQKENI. The CDR3 region is CASSPAVSGNTIYF. The CDR3 DNA is TGTGCCAGCTCACCGGCAGTTTCTGGAAACACCATATATTTT. The whole variable domain, remainder taken from reference TRBV18 and TRBJ1-3, is NAGVMQNPRHLVRRRGQEARLRCSPMKGHSHVYWYRQLPEEGLKFMVYLQKENIIDESGMPKERFSAEFPKEGPSILRIQQVVRGDSAAYFCASSPAVSGNTIYFGEGSWLTVV.

The rearrangement uses TRBV5-1 and TRBJ1-2, with 9 bases that match TRBD1. There are 17 residues in the CDR3. V gave up 2 bases and J gave up 3 bases; unmatched junction bases: 11. Per germline, CDR1 SGHRS and CDR2 YFSETQ. CDR3 in amino acids: CASSFKPPRQGDYGYTF. CDR3 bases: TGCGCCAGCAGCTTCAAACCTCCTCGACAGGGGGACTATGGCTACACCTTC. The variable domain in full, with the rest retrieved from reference TRBV5-1 and TRBJ1-2, is KAGVTQTPRYLIKTRGQQVTLSCSPISGHRSVSWYQQTPGQGLQFLFEYFSETQRNKGNFPGRFSGRQFSNSRSEMNVSTLELGDSALYLCASSFKPPRQGDYGYTFGSGTRLTVV.

The chain employs TRBV6-1 and TRBJ1-2; 9 bases align to TRBD1. After removal of 2 bases from V and 5 bases from J, the junction contained 15 bases not matched to a gene. The CDR3 sequence is 18 residues long. CDR1 is MNHNS and CDR2 is SASEGT in the germline V gene. DNA for the CDR3: TGTGCCAGCAGTGAAAGCCCCGACAGGGGGGGTAGCGGGTATGGCTACACCTTC. Amino acid sequence: CASSESPDRGGSGYGYTF.

The rearrangement uses TRBV4-1 and TRBJ1-4; weak D call: TRBD1 (5 bases). V was cut by 0 bases and J by 5 bases, with 13 bases left in between. This CDR3 contains 16 residues. Germline CDR1 reads MGHRA; CDR2 reads YSYEKL. CDR3 nucleotide sequence: TGCGCCAGCAGCCAAGATCAGGTCCGGGGGAATGAAAAACTGTTTTTT. Translation gives CASSQDQVRGNEKLFF.

The gene calls are TRBV7-8 and TRBJ2-7; the D is unclear. From germline, CDR1 is SGHVS and CDR2 FQNEAQ. The CDR3 totals 14 residues. The V end was cut by 2 bases, the J end by 2 bases, with 10 bases between. DNA of the CDR3: TGTGCCAGCAGCTTAAGGCTAGGTCCCTACGAGCAGTACTTC. Translation gives CASSLRLGPYEQYF.

V usage is TRBV6-5 and J usage is TRBJ2-5; TRBD1 matches at 10 bases. Trimming at V came to 6 bases and at J to 5 bases, leaving 9 bases not matched to a gene. Per the germline V gene, CDR1 is MNHEY and CDR2 is SVGAGI. This CDR3 is 15 amino acids long. CDR3 DNA sequence: TGTGCCAGCAGCCGACAGGGGGCGCTTATGGAGACCCAGTACTTC. Translating gives CASSRQGALMETQYF.

In nucleotides, the CDR3 is TGTGCCAGCAGTTTAGGGGGGACCGGCTACACCTTC. Residues: CASSLGGTGYTF. The chain joins TRBV27 to TRBJ1-2, with a weak D call TRBD1 (5 bases). Between the trimmed V and J ends, which lost 2 bases and 8 bases, there was a span of 9 bases. Germline CDR1 MNHEY, CDR2 SMNVEV (reference sequence). CDR3 size: 12 residues.

This clone was found once. V and J are TRBV5-1 and TRBJ1-4; 7 bases align to TRBD1. Germline V lookup: CDR1 SGHRS, CDR2 YFSETQ. V was clipped by 4 bases and J by 3 bases; unmatched bases: 6. This CDR3 is 15 amino acids long. DNA of the CDR3: TGCGCCAGCAGCACGTCAGGGGGAGCTAATGAAAAACTGTTTTTT. This translates into CASSTSGGANEKLFF.

A single count supports this clone. The genes are TRBV18 and TRBJ2-2; TRBD1 is a possible D gene (7 bases). Looked up from germline, CDR1 is KGHSH and CDR2 is LQKENI. This CDR3 is built from 17 residues. With 2 bases removed from V and 6 bases from J, the gap between germline ends came to 19 bases. CDR3: CASSPGGGRFIAGELFF. In DNA, the CDR3 is TGTGCCAGCTCACCAGGAGGGGGCCGATTTATCGCCGGGGAGCTGTTTTTT.

This sequence joins TRBV29-1 and TRBJ2-2; D might be TRBD1 (6 bases). Germline V gene sequence: CDR1 SQVTM, CDR2 ANQGSEA. The CDR3 consists of 12 residues. V lost 4 bases and J 8 bases, leaving 11 bases between the germline ends. The CDR3 spells CSVGTAKGELFF. As DNA, the CDR3 is TGCAGCGTTGGGACAGCAAAAGGGGAGCTGTTTTTT.